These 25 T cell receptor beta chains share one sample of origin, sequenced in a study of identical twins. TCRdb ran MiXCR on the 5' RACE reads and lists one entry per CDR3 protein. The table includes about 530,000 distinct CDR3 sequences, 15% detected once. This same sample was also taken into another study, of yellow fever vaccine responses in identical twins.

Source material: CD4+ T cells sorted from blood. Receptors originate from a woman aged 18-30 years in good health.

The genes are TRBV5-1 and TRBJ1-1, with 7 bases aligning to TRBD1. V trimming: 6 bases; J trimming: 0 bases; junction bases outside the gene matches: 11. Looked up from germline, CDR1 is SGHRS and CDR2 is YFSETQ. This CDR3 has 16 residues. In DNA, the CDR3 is TGCGCCAGCACCCCCCGGCGGGACAGTATGAACACTGAAGCTTTCTTT. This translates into CASTPRRDSMNTEAFF. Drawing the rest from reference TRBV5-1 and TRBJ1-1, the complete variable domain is KAGVTQTPRYLIKTRGQQVTLSCSPISGHRSVSWYQQTPGQGLQFLFEYFSETQRNKGNFPGRFSGRQFSNSRSEMNVSTLELGDSALYLCASTPRRDSMNTEAFFGQGTRLTVV.

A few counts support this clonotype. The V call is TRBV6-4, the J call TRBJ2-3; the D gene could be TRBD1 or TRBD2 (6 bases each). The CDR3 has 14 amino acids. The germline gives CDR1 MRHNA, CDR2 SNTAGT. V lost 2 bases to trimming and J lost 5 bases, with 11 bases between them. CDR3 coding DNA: TGTGCCAGCAGTGACCTGGGGGGCCGAGATACGCAGTATTTT. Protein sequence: CASSDLGGRDTQYF.

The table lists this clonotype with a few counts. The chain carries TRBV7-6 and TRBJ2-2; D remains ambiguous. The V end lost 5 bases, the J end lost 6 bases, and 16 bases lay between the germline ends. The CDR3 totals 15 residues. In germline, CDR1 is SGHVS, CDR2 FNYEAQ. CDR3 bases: TGTGCCAGCAGCCAAACATACGTAAGCGCCGGGGAGCTGTTTTTT. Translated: CASSQTYVSAGELFF.

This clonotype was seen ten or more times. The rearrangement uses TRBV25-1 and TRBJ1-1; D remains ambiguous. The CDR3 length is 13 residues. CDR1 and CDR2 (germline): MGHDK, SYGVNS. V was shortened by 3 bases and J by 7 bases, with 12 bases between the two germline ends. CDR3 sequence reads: CASSDPGRNEAFF. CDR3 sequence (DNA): TGTGCCAGCAGTGATCCCGGGAGGAATGAAGCTTTCTTT.

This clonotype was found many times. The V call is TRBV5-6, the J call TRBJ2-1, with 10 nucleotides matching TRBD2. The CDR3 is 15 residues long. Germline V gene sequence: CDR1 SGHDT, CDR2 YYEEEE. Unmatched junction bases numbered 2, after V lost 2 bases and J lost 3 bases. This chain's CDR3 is CASSLAGGVYNEQFF. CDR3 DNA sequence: TGTGCCAGCAGCTTAGCGGGAGGGGTCTACAATGAGCAGTTCTTC. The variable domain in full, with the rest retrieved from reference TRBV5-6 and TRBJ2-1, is DAGVTQSPTHLIKTRGQQVTLRCSPKSGHDTVSWYQQALGQGPQFIFQYYEEEERQRGNFPDRFSGHQFPNYSSELNVNALLLGDSALYLCASSLAGGVYNEQFFGPGTRLTVL.

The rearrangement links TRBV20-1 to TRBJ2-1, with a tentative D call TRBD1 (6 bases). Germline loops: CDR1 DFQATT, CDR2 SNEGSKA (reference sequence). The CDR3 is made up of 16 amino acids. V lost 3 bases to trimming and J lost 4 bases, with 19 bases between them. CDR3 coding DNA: TGCAGTGCTAGGGTCGGCAGGGGTGGTGATTACAATGAGCAGTTCTTC. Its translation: CSARVGRGGDYNEQFF.

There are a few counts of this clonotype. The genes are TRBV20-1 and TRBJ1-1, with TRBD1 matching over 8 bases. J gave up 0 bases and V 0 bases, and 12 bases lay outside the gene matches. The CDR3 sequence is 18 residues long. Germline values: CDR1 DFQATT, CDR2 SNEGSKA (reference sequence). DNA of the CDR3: TGCAGTGCTAGAGAACCCCGTGCCAGGGGGCTGATGAACACTGAAGCTTTCTTT. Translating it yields CSAREPRARGLMNTEAFF.

The CDR3 nucleotides are TGCAGTGCTAGCCCCGGACAGGGGTATGGCTACACCTTC. Its translation: CSASPGQGYGYTF. The rearrangement uses TRBV20-1 and TRBJ1-2, with 9 positions matching TRBD1. Germline lookup yields CDR1 DFQATT and CDR2 SNEGSKA (reference sequence). This CDR3 has 13 amino acids. The V segment lost 3 bases and the J segment 5 bases; nucleotides outside the gene matches: 4.

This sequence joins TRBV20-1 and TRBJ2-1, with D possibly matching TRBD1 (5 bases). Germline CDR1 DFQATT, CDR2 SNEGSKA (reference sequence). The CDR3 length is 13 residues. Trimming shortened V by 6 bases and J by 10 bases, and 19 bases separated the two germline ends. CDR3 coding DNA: TGCAGTGCCATTAGTCAGGGTGGGTTCGAGCAGTTCTTC. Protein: CSAISQGGFEQFF.

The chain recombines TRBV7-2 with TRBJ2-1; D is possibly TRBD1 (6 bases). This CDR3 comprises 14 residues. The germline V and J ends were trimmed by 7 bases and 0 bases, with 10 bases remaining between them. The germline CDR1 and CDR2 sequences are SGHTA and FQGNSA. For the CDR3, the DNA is TGTGCCAGCAACAAAGGGGGCTCCTACAATGAGCAGTTCTTC. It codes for CASNKGGSYNEQFF.

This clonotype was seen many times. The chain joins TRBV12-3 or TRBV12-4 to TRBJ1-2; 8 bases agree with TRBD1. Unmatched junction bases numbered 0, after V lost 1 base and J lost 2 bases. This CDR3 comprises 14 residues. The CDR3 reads CASSLGQGNYGYTF. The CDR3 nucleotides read TGTGCCAGCAGTTTAGGACAGGGGAACTATGGCTACACCTTC.

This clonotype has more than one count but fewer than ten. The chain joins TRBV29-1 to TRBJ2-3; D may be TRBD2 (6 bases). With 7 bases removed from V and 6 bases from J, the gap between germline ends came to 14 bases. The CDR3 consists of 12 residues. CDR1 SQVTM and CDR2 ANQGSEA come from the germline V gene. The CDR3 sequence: CSAYALADTQYF. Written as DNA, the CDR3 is TGCAGCGCCTATGCACTAGCCGATACGCAGTATTTT.

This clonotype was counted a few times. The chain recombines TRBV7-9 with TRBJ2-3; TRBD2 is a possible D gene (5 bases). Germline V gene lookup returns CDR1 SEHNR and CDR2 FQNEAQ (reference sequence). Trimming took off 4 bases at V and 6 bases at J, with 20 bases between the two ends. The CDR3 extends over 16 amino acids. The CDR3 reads CASSSPFEGVTDTQYF. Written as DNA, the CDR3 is TGTGCCAGCAGCTCCCCCTTCGAGGGAGTGACGGATACGCAGTATTTT.

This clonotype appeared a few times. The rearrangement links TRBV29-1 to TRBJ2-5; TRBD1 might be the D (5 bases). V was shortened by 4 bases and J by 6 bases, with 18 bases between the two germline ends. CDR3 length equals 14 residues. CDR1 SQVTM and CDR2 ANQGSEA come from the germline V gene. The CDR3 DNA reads TGCAGCGTTGGGGAAACAGGATTGGGAAAGACCCAGTACTTC. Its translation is CSVGETGLGKTQYF.

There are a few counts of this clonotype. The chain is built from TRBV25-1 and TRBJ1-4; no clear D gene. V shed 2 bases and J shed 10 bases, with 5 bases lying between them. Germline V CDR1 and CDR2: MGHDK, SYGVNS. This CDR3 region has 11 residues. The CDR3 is CASSEAGKLFF. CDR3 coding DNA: TGTGCCAGCAGTGAAGCAGGAAAACTGTTTTTT.

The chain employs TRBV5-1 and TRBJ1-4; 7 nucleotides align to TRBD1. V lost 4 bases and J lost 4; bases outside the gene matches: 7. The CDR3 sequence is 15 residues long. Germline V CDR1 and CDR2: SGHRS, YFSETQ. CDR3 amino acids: CASSGTGAGNEKLFF. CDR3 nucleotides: TGCGCCAGCAGCGGTACAGGGGCGGGTAATGAAAAACTGTTTTTT. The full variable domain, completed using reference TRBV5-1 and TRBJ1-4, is KAGVTQTPRYLIKTRGQQVTLSCSPISGHRSVSWYQQTPGQGLQFLFEYFSETQRNKGNFPGRFSGRQFSNSRSEMNVSTLELGDSALYLCASSGTGAGNEKLFFGSGTQLSVL.

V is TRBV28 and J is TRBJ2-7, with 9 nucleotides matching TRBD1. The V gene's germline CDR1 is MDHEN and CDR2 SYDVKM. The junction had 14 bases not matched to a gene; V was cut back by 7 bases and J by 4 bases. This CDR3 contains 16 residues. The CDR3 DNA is TGTGCCAGCACCTCGGCCGGGACAGGGTCTCGGTACGAGCAGTACGTC. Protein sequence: CASTSAGTGSRYEQYV.

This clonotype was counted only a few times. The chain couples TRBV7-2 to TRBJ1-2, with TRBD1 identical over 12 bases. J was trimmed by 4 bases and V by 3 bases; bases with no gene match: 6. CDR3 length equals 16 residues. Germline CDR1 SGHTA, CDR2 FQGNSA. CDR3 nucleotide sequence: TGTGCCAGCAGCTTCACCGGGACAGGGGGCGCCTATGGCTACACCTTC. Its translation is CASSFTGTGGAYGYTF.

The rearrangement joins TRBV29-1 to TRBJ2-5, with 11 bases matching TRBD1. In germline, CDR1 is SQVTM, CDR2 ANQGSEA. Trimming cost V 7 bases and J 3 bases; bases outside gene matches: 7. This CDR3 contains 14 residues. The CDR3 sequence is CSGGWDRGEETQYF. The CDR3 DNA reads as TGCAGCGGGGGGTGGGACAGGGGGGAAGAGACCCAGTACTTC.

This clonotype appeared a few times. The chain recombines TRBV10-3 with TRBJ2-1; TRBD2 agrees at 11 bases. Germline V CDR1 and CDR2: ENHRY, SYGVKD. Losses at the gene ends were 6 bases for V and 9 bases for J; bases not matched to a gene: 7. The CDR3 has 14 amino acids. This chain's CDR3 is CAISPTSGVAEQFF. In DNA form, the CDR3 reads TGTGCCATCAGCCCGACTAGCGGGGTAGCTGAGCAGTTCTTC.

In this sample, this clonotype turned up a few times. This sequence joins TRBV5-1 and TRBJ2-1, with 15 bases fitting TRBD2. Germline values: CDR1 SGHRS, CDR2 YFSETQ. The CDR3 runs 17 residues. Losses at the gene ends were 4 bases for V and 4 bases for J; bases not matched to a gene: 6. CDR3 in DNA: TGCGCCAGCAGCGCGGGACTAGCGGGAGGCCGTTACAATGAGCAGTTCTTC. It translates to CASSAGLAGGRYNEQFF.

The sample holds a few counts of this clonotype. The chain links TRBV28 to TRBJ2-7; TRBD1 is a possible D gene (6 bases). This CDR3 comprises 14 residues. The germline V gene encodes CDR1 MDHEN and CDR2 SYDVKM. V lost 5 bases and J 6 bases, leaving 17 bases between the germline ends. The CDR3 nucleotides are TGTGCCAGCAGTCAACAGGGAAAGGTAGGCGAGCAGTACGTC. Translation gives CASSQQGKVGEQYV.

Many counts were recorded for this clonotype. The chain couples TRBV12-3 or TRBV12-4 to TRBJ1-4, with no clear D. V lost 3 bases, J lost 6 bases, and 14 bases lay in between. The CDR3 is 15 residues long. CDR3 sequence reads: CASSFGVPKDEKLFF. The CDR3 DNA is TGTGCCAGCAGTTTTGGGGTTCCCAAGGATGAAAAACTGTTTTTT.

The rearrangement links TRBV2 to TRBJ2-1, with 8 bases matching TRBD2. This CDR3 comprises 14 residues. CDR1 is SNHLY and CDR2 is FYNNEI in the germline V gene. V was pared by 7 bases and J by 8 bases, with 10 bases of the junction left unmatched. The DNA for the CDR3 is TGTGCCAGCAATACGGGGGGGCTAATCTATGAGCAGTTCTTC. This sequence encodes CASNTGGLIYEQFF.

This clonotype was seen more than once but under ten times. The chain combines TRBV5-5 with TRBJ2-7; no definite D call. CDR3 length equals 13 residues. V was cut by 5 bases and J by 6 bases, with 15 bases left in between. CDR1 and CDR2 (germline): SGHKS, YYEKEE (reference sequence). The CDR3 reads CASSLQRGREQYV. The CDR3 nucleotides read TGTGCCAGCAGTTTACAGAGAGGTCGCGAGCAGTACGTC.